The 11 T cell receptor beta chains below come from one sample, sequenced in a study of a mutant IDH1 vaccine in newly diagnosed glioma. Here immunoSEQ multiplex PCR was the method, and the copy in TCRdb shows in-frame clones only, minus some. This sample yields over 50,000 clones, of which under 90% are seen a single time; 13% belongs to the top ten. Described time point: week 23, last vaccination. All doses held 300 ug of mutant IDH1 20-mer peptide, with topical imiquimod. For these TCRs, the target antigens are not known. This sample comprised PBMCs, obtained from a glioma patient whose treatment included an IDH1 peptide vaccine. The receptor source for this set is a man aged 18 to 30 with glioma.

This chain connects TRBV4-3 to TRBJ2-3; 11 bases are shared with TRBD2. V shed 1 base, J shed 2 bases, and the junction held 8 bases outside the gene matches. The germline gives CDR1 LGHNA, CDR2 YSLEER. The CDR3 has 18 residues. CDR3 DNA sequence: TGCGCCAGCAGCCAAGCCTTACTAGCGGGAGCCAACACAGATACGCAGTATTTT. Amino acids: CASSQALLAGANTDTQYF.

The chain carries TRBV6-6 and TRBJ2-7, with 8 positions matching TRBD1. The CDR3 sequence is 15 residues long. Per germline, CDR1 MNHNY and CDR2 SVGAGI (reference sequence). The J segment lost 2 bases and the V segment lost 6 bases, leaving 9 bases of the junction unmatched. The CDR3 loop reads CASSLDRARTYEQYF. Written as DNA, the CDR3 is TGTGCCAGCAGCCTGGACAGGGCCCGCACCTACGAGCAGTACTTC.

This chain connects TRBV7-6 to TRBJ1-2; D not certain. This CDR3 is built from 17 residues. The V end was cut by 0 bases, the J end by 6 bases, with 20 bases between. Germline V gene lookup returns CDR1 SGHVS and CDR2 FNYEAQ. The CDR3 DNA follows: TGTGCCAGCAGCTTAGCCGGCGGCACCATCCAGGTTCATGGCTACACCTTC. Its protein product is CASSLAGGTIQVHGYTF. The whole variable domain, filled in from reference TRBV7-6 and TRBJ1-2, reads GAGVSQSPRYKVTKRGQDVALRCDPISGHVSLYWYRQALGQGPEFLTYFNYEAQQDKSGLPNDRFSAERPEGSISTLTIQRTEQRDSAMYRCASSLAGGTIQVHGYTFGSGTRLTVV.

This clone appeared once. This chain uses TRBV7-3 with TRBJ1-1; D gene unclear. Trimming removed 2 bases from V and 1 base from J, with 11 bases in between. Per the germline V gene, CDR1 is SGHTA and CDR2 is FQGTGA. The CDR3 contains 15 residues. The CDR3 DNA reads as TGTGCCAGCAGCTTATATAAGGAGCCGAACACTGAAGCTTTCTTT. As protein: CASSLYKEPNTEAFF.

This chain links TRBV5-1 with TRBJ2-2; D assignment may be TRBD1 or TRBD2 (6 bases each). CDR1 is SGHRS, CDR2 YFSETQ, per germline. The CDR3 runs 15 residues. V lost 3 bases and J lost 6, with 15 bases in between. This CDR3 reads CASSSPWGAAGELFF. The CDR3 DNA reads TGCGCCAGCAGCTCCCCCTGGGGGGCGGCCGGGGAGCTGTTTTTT.

A remark on this clone: In the same sample, other DNA sequences code for this CDR3. This chain connects TRBV19 to TRBJ1-5; D remains ambiguous. The CDR3 sequence is 12 residues long. Germline CDR1 LNHDA, CDR2 SQIVND (reference sequence). Trimming shortened V by 9 bases and J by 1 base, and 7 bases separated the two germline ends. The DNA of the CDR3 is TGTGCCAGCAGAGGGAGCAATCAGCCCCAGCATTTT. This sequence encodes CASRGSNQPQHF.

This clone was counted between two and nine times. The gene calls are TRBV10-3 and TRBJ1-5; perhaps TRBD1 as D (5 bases). Trimming removed 3 bases from V and 3 bases from J, with 6 bases in between. Germline assignment: CDR1 ENHRY and CDR2 SYGVKD. The CDR3 has 13 amino acids. CDR3 bases: TGTGCCATCAGTGAAGGGGTCAATCAGCCCCAGCATTTT. Its translation is CAISEGVNQPQHF.

The CDR3 reads CASSLTVRDTEAFF. The CDR3 DNA follows: TGCGCCAGCAGCTTGACGGTCCGGGACACTGAAGCTTTCTTT. The genes are TRBV5-1 and TRBJ1-1; D is uncertain. V was clipped by 1 base and J by 3 bases, with 10 bases between them. This CDR3 comprises 14 residues. Germline CDR1 SGHRS, CDR2 YFSETQ. Looking up the rest from reference TRBV5-1 and TRBJ1-1 gives the full variable domain: KAGVTQTPRYLIKTRGQQVTLSCSPISGHRSVSWYQQTPGQGLQFLFEYFSETQRNKGNFPGRFSGRQFSNSRSEMNVSTLELGDSALYLCASSLTVRDTEAFFGQGTRLTVV.

The chain employs TRBV7-2 and TRBJ1-2; D gene unclear. With 1 base removed from V and 7 bases from J, the gap between germline ends came to 10 bases. This CDR3 is 13 amino acids long. Germline V gene data show CDR1 as SGHTA and CDR2 as FQGNSA. CDR3 coding DNA: TGTGCCAGCAGCTTAGATGGCATGAGTGGCTACACCTTC. Its translation: CASSLDGMSGYTF.

The chain joins TRBV7-2 to TRBJ1-2, with 8 nucleotides matching TRBD1. Germline loops: CDR1 SGHTA, CDR2 FQGNSA. The CDR3 runs to 13 residues. Trimming at V came to 6 bases and at J to 4 bases, leaving 4 bases not matched to a gene. CDR3 nucleotides: TGTGCCAGCAGTCAACAGGGGGGCTATGGCTACACCTTC. Translated: CASSQQGGYGYTF.

The genes are TRBV5-4 and TRBJ1-2; D is unclear. V gave up 0 bases and J gave up 8 bases, with 8 bases separating them. CDR3 length: 12 residues. The germline CDR1 and CDR2 sequences are SGHNT and YYREEE (reference sequence). CDR3 amino acids: CASSLAGIGYTF. The CDR3 DNA follows: TGTGCCAGCAGCTTGGCGGGAATCGGCTACACCTTC.